This section outlines one TCR beta chain sequence together with its context. Antigen unknown. The sample is drawn from a study of T cell responses to AZD1222 COVID-19 vaccine. Clones were read by immunoSEQ multiplex PCR, and TCRdb kept only the in-frame ones, dropping some. The data contain 160,000 or so clones, about 91% of them singletons. Notes on the study in general: Once two AZD1222 doses were given, Spike-specific TCR breadth and depth went up. Repertoire collection took place solely once the T cell response had peaked. Recipients of AZD1222 seropositive at baseline numbered only 6 or 7.

CDR3 length: 13 residues. With V trimmed by 5 bases and J by 1 base, 2 bases remained unmatched. Germline CDR1 is SGHNT and CDR2 is YYREEE (reference sequence). Sequences were derived from peripheral blood, sampled on day 0 of AZD1222 vaccination. This TCR derives from an adult in good health. This sequence joins TRBV5-4 and TRBJ1-1, with 7 positions matching TRBD1. The CDR3 nucleotides read TGTGCCAGCAGTCGGACAGGGAACACTGAAGCTTTCTTT. It encodes CASSRTGNTEAFF.